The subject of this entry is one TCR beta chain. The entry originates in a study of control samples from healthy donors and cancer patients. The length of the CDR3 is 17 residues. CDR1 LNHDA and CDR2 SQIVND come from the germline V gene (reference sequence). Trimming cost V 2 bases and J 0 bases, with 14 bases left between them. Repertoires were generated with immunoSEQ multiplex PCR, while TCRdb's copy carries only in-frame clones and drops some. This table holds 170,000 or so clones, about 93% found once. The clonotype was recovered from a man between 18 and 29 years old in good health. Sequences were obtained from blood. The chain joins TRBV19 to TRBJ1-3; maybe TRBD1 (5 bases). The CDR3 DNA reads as TGTGCCAGTAGTATAATATTGACAGCAGACTCTGGAAACACCATATATTTT. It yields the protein CASSIILTADSGNTIYF.